These T cell receptor beta chains were read from a single sample in a study of vaccination effects on CD4 cells after COVID-19. This table comes from immunoSEQ multiplex PCR, and its TCRdb copy is limited to in-frame clones, with some not included. The sample has 50,000 or so clones, about four fifths seen once. Antigen specificity for these receptors is unknown. Sequenced material: CD4+ T cells from PBMCs cultured without peptide, taken after COVID-19 vaccination. Source of these receptors: a human donor who had a prior SARS-CoV-2 infection. Both conserved end residues are part of each CDR3. The order of the fields is clone size, V gene, D gene, J gene, CDR3 protein, CDR3 DNA. A D gene is named only where the DNA matches it firmly. The size field is filled for only some rows; it gives once, few, many or a size class.

clone size: -
V gene: TRBV6-2/TRBV6-3
D gene: -
J gene: TRBJ2-7
CDR3 protein: CASSYRQGHEQYF
CDR3 DNA: TGTGCCAGCAGTTACCGGCAGGGCCACGAGCAGTACTTC

clone size: once
V gene: TRBV19
D gene: -
J gene: TRBJ2-2
CDR3 protein: CASSTQRRDHTGELFF
CDR3 DNA: TGTGCCAGTAGTACCCAACGGAGGGATCACACCGGGGAGCTGTTTTTT

clone size: -
V gene: TRBV6-5
D gene: TRBD1
J gene: TRBJ1-2
CDR3 protein: CASSYSDRVGGYTF
CDR3 DNA: TGTGCCAGCAGTTACTCTGACAGGGTTGGCGGCTACACCTTC

clone size: once
V gene: TRBV30
D gene: TRBD1
J gene: TRBJ1-1
CDR3 protein: CAWSGYRGTEAFF
CDR3 DNA: TGTGCCTGGAGTGGATACAGGGGCACTGAAGCTTTCTTT

clone size: -
V gene: TRBV9
D gene: -
J gene: TRBJ2-2
CDR3 protein: CASSFWDRNTGELFF
CDR3 DNA: TGTGCCAGCAGCTTCTGGGACCGGAACACCGGGGAGCTGTTTTTT

clone size: -
V gene: TRBV5-1
D gene: TRBD1
J gene: TRBJ2-7
CDR3 protein: CASSSRGQGWNYEQYF
CDR3 DNA: TGCGCCAGCAGCTCCCGGGGACAGGGGTGGAATTACGAGCAGTACTTC

clone size: -
V gene: TRBV24-1
D gene: -
J gene: TRBJ2-3
CDR3 protein: CATSDVRHPDTQYF
CDR3 DNA: TGTGCCACCAGTGACGTCAGGCATCCAGATACGCAGTATTTT

clone size: -
V gene: TRBV28
D gene: TRBD1
J gene: TRBJ2-3
CDR3 protein: CASSTSGGRTDTQYF
CDR3 DNA: TGTGCCAGCAGTACATCAGGGGGCCGCACAGATACGCAGTATTTT

clone size: -
V gene: TRBV5-1
D gene: TRBD2
J gene: TRBJ2-3
CDR3 protein: CASGLLGLAGGTDTQYF
CDR3 DNA: TGCGCCAGCGGATTGCTGGGACTAGCGGGGGGAACAGATACGCAGTATTTT

clone size: -
V gene: TRBV6-5
D gene: -
J gene: TRBJ1-1
CDR3 protein: CASSYSGGADTEAFF
CDR3 DNA: TGTGCCAGCAGTTACTCGGGGGGGGCGGACACTGAAGCTTTCTTT

clone size: -
V gene: TRBV5-1
D gene: -
J gene: TRBJ1-4
CDR3 protein: CASSLGLSTTNEKLFF
CDR3 DNA: TGCGCCAGCAGCTTGGGTTTGTCCACAACTAATGAAAAACTGTTTTTT

clone size: -
V gene: TRBV5-6
D gene: TRBD1
J gene: TRBJ1-1
CDR3 protein: CASSSDRGTEAFF
CDR3 DNA: TGTGCCAGCAGCTCGGACAGGGGCACTGAAGCTTTCTTT

clone size: -
V gene: TRBV11-3
D gene: TRBD1
J gene: TRBJ2-7
CDR3 protein: CASSPSGTASYEQYF
CDR3 DNA: TGTGCCAGCAGTCCATCCGGGACAGCCTCCTACGAGCAGTACTTC

clone size: -
V gene: TRBV7-2
D gene: TRBD2
J gene: TRBJ2-3
CDR3 protein: CASSLVKRGGADTQYF
CDR3 DNA: TGTGCCAGCAGCTTAGTCAAGCGGGGGGGGGCAGATACGCAGTATTTT

clone size: few
V gene: TRBV11-2
D gene: TRBD2
J gene: TRBJ2-2
CDR3 protein: CASSLGLASGFTGELFF
CDR3 DNA: TGTGCCAGCAGCTTAGGCCTGGCTAGCGGGTTCACCGGGGAGCTGTTTTTT

clone size: -
V gene: TRBV2
D gene: TRBD2
J gene: TRBJ2-1
CDR3 protein: CATRTSSYNEQFF
CDR3 DNA: TGTGCCACCAGGACTAGCTCCTACAATGAGCAGTTCTTC

clone size: -
V gene: TRBV15
D gene: TRBD2
J gene: TRBJ2-5
CDR3 protein: CATSRGSGGPQETQYF
CDR3 DNA: TGTGCCACCAGCAGAGGTAGCGGGGGCCCCCAAGAGACCCAGTACTTC

clone size: -
V gene: TRBV6-1
D gene: -
J gene: TRBJ2-2
CDR3 protein: CASSAYGGTNTGELFF
CDR3 DNA: TGTGCCAGCAGTGCTTATGGGGGGACGAACACCGGGGAGCTGTTTTTT

clone size: -
V gene: TRBV20-1
D gene: TRBD2
J gene: TRBJ2-3
CDR3 protein: CSASLAGGGTDTQYF
CDR3 DNA: TGCAGTGCTAGTCTAGCGGGGGGAGGTACAGATACGCAGTATTTT

clone size: few
V gene: TRBV9
D gene: -
J gene: TRBJ2-5
CDR3 protein: CASSVSPQETQYF
CDR3 DNA: TGTGCCAGCAGCGTTTCCCCGCAGGAGACCCAGTACTTC

clone size: -
V gene: TRBV3-1/TRBV3-2
D gene: -
J gene: TRBJ1-6
CDR3 protein: CASSQVIPGLVDSPLHF
CDR3 DNA: TGTGCCAGCAGCCAGGTTATCCCGGGACTAGTCGATTCACCCCTCCACTTT

clone size: -
V gene: TRBV21-1
D gene: -
J gene: TRBJ2-7
CDR3 protein: CASSKQQGPISYEQYF
CDR3 DNA: TGTGCCAGCAGCAAACAACAGGGGCCCATCTCCTACGAGCAGTACTTC

clone size: few
V gene: TRBV11-2
D gene: -
J gene: TRBJ1-5
CDR3 protein: CASSPNGGFWPQHF
CDR3 DNA: TGTGCCAGCAGCCCGAACGGGGGTTTCTGGCCCCAGCATTTT

clone size: -
V gene: TRBV5-4
D gene: -
J gene: TRBJ2-3
CDR3 protein: CASSLAGEGGTDTQYF
CDR3 DNA: TGTGCCAGCAGCTTGGCAGGCGAGGGGGGCACAGATACGCAGTATTTT

clone size: -
V gene: TRBV24-1
D gene: -
J gene: TRBJ2-7
CDR3 protein: CATSDLHRPFSSYEQYF
CDR3 DNA: TGTGCCACCAGTGATTTGCATAGACCCTTTAGCTCCTACGAGCAGTACTTC

clone size: -
V gene: TRBV4-3
D gene: -
J gene: TRBJ1-2
CDR3 protein: CASSQDQTSGYGYTF
CDR3 DNA: TGCGCCAGCAGCCAAGATCAGACTTCCGGCTATGGCTACACCTTC

clone size: few
V gene: TRBV18
D gene: -
J gene: TRBJ2-7
CDR3 protein: CASSTGQQLSYEQYF
CDR3 DNA: TGTGCCAGCTCAACGGGACAACAACTCTCCTACGAGCAGTACTTC

clone size: -
V gene: TRBV7-9
D gene: -
J gene: TRBJ2-1
CDR3 protein: CASSLATSLGYNEQFF
CDR3 DNA: TGTGCCAGCAGCTTAGCCACTAGTTTGGGATACAATGAGCAGTTCTTC

clone size: -
V gene: TRBV2
D gene: -
J gene: TRBJ2-3
CDR3 protein: CATGRTPGADTQYF
CDR3 DNA: TGTGCCACCGGGAGAACCCCGGGCGCAGATACGCAGTATTTT

clone size: -
V gene: TRBV5-6
D gene: TRBD1
J gene: TRBJ1-1
CDR3 protein: CASSPGDRDTEAFF
CDR3 DNA: TGTGCCAGCAGCCCAGGGGACAGGGACACTGAAGCTTTCTTT

clone size: -
V gene: TRBV7-2
D gene: -
J gene: TRBJ1-2
CDR3 protein: CASSKLNNYGYTF
CDR3 DNA: TGTGCCAGCAGCAAACTCAATAACTATGGCTACACCTTC

clone size: -
V gene: TRBV25-1
D gene: -
J gene: TRBJ1-2
CDR3 protein: CATLPQGQYYGYTF
CDR3 DNA: TGTGCCACCCTACCCCAGGGCCAGTACTATGGCTACACCTTC

clone size: -
V gene: TRBV6-6
D gene: TRBD1
J gene: TRBJ2-7
CDR3 protein: CASSYDLQGGFYEQYF
CDR3 DNA: TGTGCCAGCAGTTACGACCTACAGGGGGGTTTCTACGAGCAGTACTTC

clone size: -
V gene: TRBV7-2
D gene: -
J gene: TRBJ2-7
CDR3 protein: CASSLVSTYEQYF
CDR3 DNA: TGTGCCAGCAGCTTAGTCTCCACCTACGAGCAGTACTTC

clone size: -
V gene: TRBV5-6
D gene: -
J gene: TRBJ2-5
CDR3 protein: CASSSIRQDLIETQYF
CDR3 DNA: TGTGCCAGCAGCTCCATCCGGCAGGACTTAATAGAGACCCAGTACTTC

clone size: -
V gene: TRBV27
D gene: -
J gene: TRBJ2-3
CDR3 protein: CASRTGVDRGTQYF
CDR3 DNA: TGTGCCAGCAGAACGGGGGTAGATCGGGGTACGCAGTATTTT

clone size: -
V gene: TRBV7-2
D gene: -
J gene: TRBJ2-3
CDR3 protein: CASSFTLADTQYF
CDR3 DNA: TGTGCCAGCAGCTTTACACTTGCGGATACGCAGTATTTT

clone size: -
V gene: TRBV6-5
D gene: TRBD1
J gene: TRBJ1-5
CDR3 protein: CASSYLTGQPQHF
CDR3 DNA: TGTGCCAGCAGTTACCTGACAGGGCAGCCCCAGCATTTT

clone size: few
V gene: TRBV6-5
D gene: -
J gene: TRBJ1-4
CDR3 protein: CASSRTRDIDEKLFF
CDR3 DNA: TGTGCCAGCAGTCGGACCCGGGACATCGATGAAAAACTGTTTTTT

clone size: -
V gene: TRBV5-4
D gene: TRBD1
J gene: TRBJ1-4
CDR3 protein: CASSYRGEKLFF
CDR3 DNA: TGTGCCAGCAGCTACAGGGGCGAAAAACTGTTTTTT

clone size: once
V gene: TRBV5-1
D gene: TRBD2
J gene: TRBJ2-3
CDR3 protein: CASSASGASTDTQYF
CDR3 DNA: TGCGCCAGCAGTGCCAGCGGGGCCAGCACAGATACGCAGTATTTT